The sequence of this T cell receptor (beta chain) was determined in a study of chemoradiotherapy in HPV16-positive cancers. At the level of the study: A couple of HPV16-positive patients' cells yielded candidate HPV-specific clones and common motifs.

Samples were taken several times over chemoradiotherapy. Study-level results: Non-HPV-specific T cells did not expand in tumors during treatment, whereas candidate HPV-specific clones and E7-related motifs did. Functional assays defining HPV-specific T cells used only a couple of HPV16-positive patients.

Remarks on this clone: The antigen is unknown.

Here immunoSEQ multiplex PCR was the method, and the copy in TCRdb shows in-frame clones only, minus some. The sample carries about 10,000 clones, more than 60% recorded once. In germline, CDR1 is LNHNV, CDR2 YYDKDF (reference sequence). The CDR3 has 15 residues. V shed 3 bases and J shed 3 bases, with 11 bases lying between them. This chain joins TRBV15 and TRBJ2-2; D might be TRBD2 (6 bases). The specimen was taken from a patient who underwent chemoradiotherapy. The source of this sequence is a human donor with HPV-associated anogenital cancer. The CDR3 spells CATSSRGRDTGELFF. The CDR3 coding sequence is TGTGCCACCAGCAGTCGGGGGAGAGACACCGGGGAGCTGTTTTTT.